These T cell receptor beta chains were read from a single sample in a study of T cells in Graves' hyperthyroidism and ophthalmopathy. TCRdb fed the multiplex PCR reads into MiXCR, producing one record per CDR3 protein. This sample has a few hundred thousand distinct CDR3 sequences; 13% to 15% occur once, and the top ten carry roughly 15%. Material for sequencing was blood. These receptors were collected from a woman between 35 and 50 years old with Graves' hyperthyroidism that later progressed to Graves' ophthalmopathy. The CDR3 runs from the conserved cysteine through the conserved F or W. Fields, in order: CDR3 DNA, CDR3 protein, clone size, J gene, D gene, V gene. A D gene is named only where the DNA matches it firmly. Rows give clone size only sometimes, using once, few, many, or a class for an expanded clone.

CDR3 DNA: TGCAGTGCCACACAGGGGGCGGTGCAAGAGACCCAGTACTTC
CDR3 protein: CSATQGAVQETQYF
clone size: many
J gene: TRBJ2-5
D gene: TRBD1
V gene: TRBV20-1

CDR3 DNA: TGTGCCAGCAGTTTTGGGGGGATGAACTATGGCTACACCTTC
CDR3 protein: CASSFGGMNYGYTF
clone size: many
J gene: TRBJ1-2
D gene: .
V gene: TRBV28

CDR3 DNA: TGTGCCAGCAGTTTCAGAGGGCTTAGAAACACCATATATTTT
CDR3 protein: CASSFRGLRNTIYF
clone size: many
J gene: TRBJ1-3
D gene: .
V gene: TRBV28

CDR3 DNA: TGTGCCAGCAGCCCTACAGGGGACCAGTTCAAACTGTTTTTT
CDR3 protein: CASSPTGDQFKLFF
clone size: few
J gene: TRBJ1-4
D gene: TRBD1
V gene: TRBV3-1

CDR3 DNA: TGTGCCAGCAGTTTAAAGACCGGCACTGAAGCTTTCTTT
CDR3 protein: CASSLKTGTEAFF
clone size: many
J gene: TRBJ1-1
D gene: .
V gene: TRBV27

CDR3 DNA: TGTGCCAGCCGGCTCTTGTCGGGGCCCCGGGAGACCCAGTACTTC
CDR3 protein: CASRLLSGPRETQYF
clone size: many
J gene: TRBJ2-5
D gene: .
V gene: TRBV27

CDR3 DNA: TGTGCCAGTAGTATGTCCGGGACAGGGCGGGAGACCCAGTACTTC
CDR3 protein: CASSMSGTGRETQYF
clone size: many
J gene: TRBJ2-5
D gene: TRBD1
V gene: TRBV19

CDR3 DNA: TGTGCCTGGAGTTCCGGGGGAATATTACCCCTCCACTTT
CDR3 protein: CAWSSGGILPLHF
clone size: many
J gene: TRBJ1-6
D gene: .
V gene: TRBV30

CDR3 DNA: TGTGCCACCAGCAGAGATTCCGGGAGCACCTACAATGAGCAGTTCTTC
CDR3 protein: CATSRDSGSTYNEQFF
clone size: many
J gene: TRBJ2-1
D gene: .
V gene: TRBV15

CDR3 DNA: TGTGCCAGCTCACCACCCGTCCTGTTCCGAGAGGAGCAGTACTTC
CDR3 protein: CASSPPVLFREEQYF
clone size: many
J gene: TRBJ2-7
D gene: .
V gene: TRBV18

CDR3 DNA: TGTGCCAGCGCGGGCAGGTTGAGCTCCTACGAGCAGTACTTC
CDR3 protein: CASAGRLSSYEQYF
clone size: many
J gene: TRBJ2-7
D gene: .
V gene: TRBV6-1

CDR3 DNA: TGTGCCAGCAGTCCCGGGCCCAAGAGTGAGCAGTACTTC
CDR3 protein: CASSPGPKSEQYF
clone size: many
J gene: TRBJ2-7
D gene: .
V gene: TRBV28

CDR3 DNA: TGTGCCAGCAGTCCCTCTCGGGGGACTAGCAATCAGCCCCAGCATTTT
CDR3 protein: CASSPSRGTSNQPQHF
clone size: many
J gene: TRBJ1-5
D gene: .
V gene: TRBV28

CDR3 DNA: TGTGCCAGCAGTGAAGGGTACTCTGGAAACACCATATATTTT
CDR3 protein: CASSEGYSGNTIYF
clone size: many
J gene: TRBJ1-3
D gene: .
V gene: TRBV25-1

CDR3 DNA: TGTGCCAGCAGCTTAGTCGGGACAGCGCTAGAGACCCAGTACTTC
CDR3 protein: CASSLVGTALETQYF
clone size: once
J gene: TRBJ2-5
D gene: TRBD1
V gene: TRBV11-2

CDR3 DNA: TGTGCCACCCGCGGGGCATACATGAACACTGAAGCTTTCTTT
CDR3 protein: CATRGAYMNTEAFF
clone size: .
J gene: TRBJ1-1
D gene: .
V gene: TRBV12-3/TRBV12-4

CDR3 DNA: TGTGCCAGCAGTTTAGCGCCGGGACAGGGGGCGGGGGGTGAAAAACTGTTTTTT
CDR3 protein: CASSLAPGQGAGGEKLFF
clone size: few
J gene: TRBJ1-4
D gene: TRBD1
V gene: TRBV12-3/TRBV12-4

CDR3 DNA: TGTGCCAGTAGGAAGACTAGCGTAGACATCAACGAGCAGTACTTC
CDR3 protein: CASRKTSVDINEQYF
clone size: few
J gene: TRBJ2-7
D gene: TRBD2
V gene: TRBV19

CDR3 DNA: TGCAGTGCTAGTCCTGGACTAGCGGGTTCTGGGGCCAACGTCCTGACTTTC
CDR3 protein: CSASPGLAGSGANVLTF
clone size: few
J gene: TRBJ2-6
D gene: TRBD2
V gene: TRBV20-1

CDR3 DNA: TGCAGCGTTGGACCGGAACCCTACGAGCAGTACTTC
CDR3 protein: CSVGPEPYEQYF
clone size: many
J gene: TRBJ2-7
D gene: .
V gene: TRBV29-1

CDR3 DNA: TGTGCCAGTAGTATCCGCGGCAGGGGGAGTTGGAGTAGCAATCAGCCCCAGCATTTT
CDR3 protein: CASSIRGRGSWSSNQPQHF
clone size: many
J gene: TRBJ1-5
D gene: TRBD1
V gene: TRBV19

CDR3 DNA: TGTGCCAGCAGCTCCTATACTAGCCGCACCAACCCAGATACGCAGTATTTT
CDR3 protein: CASSSYTSRTNPDTQYF
clone size: few
J gene: TRBJ2-3
D gene: .
V gene: TRBV7-8

CDR3 DNA: TGTGCCACCAGTGAACGGACTAGCGGGAGGGCAACAGATACGCAGTATTTT
CDR3 protein: CATSERTSGRATDTQYF
clone size: many
J gene: TRBJ2-3
D gene: TRBD2
V gene: TRBV24-1

CDR3 DNA: TGTGCCACCAGCAGATTTCCGGCCCCGACCTCCTACGAGCAGTACTTC
CDR3 protein: CATSRFPAPTSYEQYF
clone size: .
J gene: TRBJ2-7
D gene: .
V gene: TRBV15

CDR3 DNA: TGTGCCAGCAGCTTAGGGGGGGGACTAGCGGGCTTGGAGACCCAGTACTTC
CDR3 protein: CASSLGGGLAGLETQYF
clone size: many
J gene: TRBJ2-5
D gene: TRBD2
V gene: TRBV7-3

CDR3 DNA: TGTGCCAGTAGTATCGCGAAAACAGGAGCTGGAAACACCATATATTTT
CDR3 protein: CASSIAKTGAGNTIYF
clone size: few
J gene: TRBJ1-3
D gene: .
V gene: TRBV19

CDR3 DNA: TGTGCCAGCAGTTTATCGCCAAATGCGGGGATTGGGTACGAGCAGTACTTC
CDR3 protein: CASSLSPNAGIGYEQYF
clone size: .
J gene: TRBJ2-7
D gene: .
V gene: TRBV27

CDR3 DNA: TGCGCCAGCAGCACTGGACAGTCGGGGGACTACGAGCAGTACTTC
CDR3 protein: CASSTGQSGDYEQYF
clone size: many
J gene: TRBJ2-7
D gene: .
V gene: TRBV5-1

CDR3 DNA: TGTGCCAGCAGCGTAGGGCAGGGGGCGCGTGAGCAGTACTTC
CDR3 protein: CASSVGQGAREQYF
clone size: .
J gene: TRBJ2-7
D gene: TRBD1
V gene: TRBV9

CDR3 DNA: TGTGCCAGCGGACGGGACAGGGGCTCACACGAGCAGTACTTC
CDR3 protein: CASGRDRGSHEQYF
clone size: many
J gene: TRBJ2-7
D gene: TRBD1
V gene: TRBV6-1

CDR3 DNA: TGTGCCAGTTTGGACAGCTTAAAGAACACTGAAGCTTTCTTT
CDR3 protein: CASLDSLKNTEAFF
clone size: many
J gene: TRBJ1-1
D gene: .
V gene: TRBV28

CDR3 DNA: TGTGCCACCAGTGACGACAGGATCACTGAGCAGTTCTTC
CDR3 protein: CATSDDRITEQFF
clone size: many
J gene: TRBJ2-1
D gene: .
V gene: TRBV24-1

CDR3 DNA: TGTGCCAGCAGCCAAGAGTTTTTGGGGGGCGCGAACAATGAGCAGTTCTTC
CDR3 protein: CASSQEFLGGANNEQFF
clone size: many
J gene: TRBJ2-1
D gene: .
V gene: TRBV3-1

CDR3 DNA: TGTGCCAGCAGTTCCGGGACTAGCGGGATCTTCAATGAGCAGTTCTTC
CDR3 protein: CASSSGTSGIFNEQFF
clone size: many
J gene: TRBJ2-1
D gene: TRBD2
V gene: TRBV7-9